Shown below are 29 T cell receptor beta chains from a single sample sequenced in a study of blood T cells in healthy people across ages. Sample-barcoded 5' priming and a J-beta primer mix drove a second PCR of about 6 to 12 cycles. TCRdb independently ran MiXCR on the 5' RACE reads; one entry per CDR3 protein. Here the sample spans some 900,000 distinct CDR3 sequences, 40% to 60% being singletons. Material for sequencing was blood. The receptors come from a man aged 25 to 40 in good health.

CDR3 coding DNA: TGTGCCAGCAGCCAAGACAGCGCAACTAATGAAAAACTGTTTTTT. This codes for CASSQDSATNEKLFF. This chain links TRBV6-6 with TRBJ1-4, with D tentatively TRBD1 (5 bases). The V and J ends lost 6 bases and 0 bases respectively, with 11 bases between them. The CDR3 length is 15 residues. Germline V gives CDR1 MNHNY, CDR2 SVGAGI (reference sequence).

This clonotype appeared a single time. The genes are TRBV10-3 and TRBJ2-3; TRBD2 matches at 9 bases. The J segment lost 4 bases and the V segment lost 11 bases, leaving 16 bases of the junction unmatched. The CDR3 consists of 16 residues. The germline V gene encodes CDR1 ENHRY and CDR2 SYGVKD. CDR3 residues: CAYGMERGVGADTQYF. The CDR3 region has the DNA TGTGCCTATGGGATGGAGCGGGGGGTTGGGGCAGATACGCAGTATTTT.

The gene calls are TRBV9 and TRBJ1-6, with D possibly TRBD1 on 5 matching bases. The length of the CDR3 is 15 residues. Germline CDR1 is SGDLS and CDR2 is YYNGEE. Trimming shortened V by 0 bases and J by 6 bases, and 10 bases separated the two germline ends. CDR3 amino acids: CASSVEDGGNSPLHF. The DNA of the CDR3 is TGTGCCAGCAGCGTAGAGGACGGGGGTAATTCACCCCTCCACTTT. Full variable domain (rest looked up from reference TRBV9 and TRBJ1-6): DSGVTQTPKHLITATGQRVTLRCSPRSGDLSVYWYQQSLDQGLQFLIQYYNGEERAKGNILERFSAQQFPDLHSELNLSSLELGDSALYFCASSVEDGGNSPLHFGNGTRLTVT.

This clonotype was counted a single time. The chain links TRBV29-1 to TRBJ2-5, with 7 bases aligning to TRBD2. V was pared by 4 bases and J by 1 base, with 6 bases of the junction left unmatched. The germline V gene has CDR1 SQVTM and CDR2 ANQGSEA. This CDR3 spans 14 amino acids. The DNA of the CDR3 is TGCAGCGTTGCGGAAGCGGGGATCCAAGAGACCCAGTACTTC. Amino acid sequence: CSVAEAGIQETQYF.

The rearrangement links TRBV6-1 to TRBJ1-2, with 9 bases lining up with TRBD1. The trim removed 4 bases at V and 4 bases at J, leaving 4 bases unmatched. Germline V CDR1 and CDR2: MNHNS, SASEGT. The CDR3 is 14 residues long. The CDR3 coding sequence is TGTGCCAGCAGTGGAGGACAGGGGTCCTATGGCTACACCTTC. It is translated as CASSGGQGSYGYTF.

The chain is built from TRBV29-1 and TRBJ2-5; weak D call: TRBD1 (6 bases). This CDR3 has 13 amino acids. The germline gives CDR1 SQVTM, CDR2 ANQGSEA. Trimming removed 5 bases from V and 2 bases from J, with 12 bases in between. For the CDR3, the DNA is TGCAGCGTTAAGCGCGGACAGCAAGAGACCCAGTACTTC. This codes for CSVKRGQQETQYF.

This clonotype was recorded a few times. The rearrangement uses TRBV7-2 and TRBJ2-5; 14 bases are a match to TRBD2. From germline, CDR1 is SGHTA and CDR2 FQGNSA. CDR3 length: 14 residues. Germline trimming cut 5 bases from V and 11 bases from J; bases unmatched to any gene: 7. For the CDR3, the DNA is TGTGCCAGCAGCCCGGGACTAGCGGGGGCCTTTCAGTACTTC. Protein product: CASSPGLAGAFQYF.

V usage is TRBV18 and J usage is TRBJ2-3; 9 nucleotides match TRBD2. Looked up from germline, CDR1 is KGHSH and CDR2 is LQKENI. The V segment lost 6 bases and the J segment 6 bases; nucleotides outside the gene matches: 13. The CDR3 covers 16 residues. In DNA form, the CDR3 reads TGTGCCAGCTCGCCATCTAGCGGGACTATTCCGGATACGCAGTATTTT. Translated: CASSPSSGTIPDTQYF.

The chain is built from TRBV12-3 or TRBV12-4 and TRBJ2-7; TRBD2 might be the D (5 bases). Trimming took 8 bases from V and 2 from J, leaving 7 bases between them. CDR3 length: 11 amino acids. The DNA for the CDR3 is TGTGCCAGCGGAGGACCCTACGAGCAGTACTTC. It codes for CASGGPYEQYF.

The sample holds many counts of this clonotype. This chain connects TRBV7-2 to TRBJ2-5; D possibly uses TRBD1 or TRBD2 (5 bases each). The CDR3 spans 14 residues. V lost 1 base and J lost 6, with 12 bases in between. Germline CDR1 is SGHTA and CDR2 is FQGNSA. The CDR3 bases are TGTGCCAGCAGCTTAGATGCAGGGACGAAGACCCAGTACTTC. Translating gives CASSLDAGTKTQYF.

This clonotype was seen a handful of times. The chain links TRBV20-1 to TRBJ2-7; D gene uncertain. The CDR3 contains 14 residues. Trimming took 2 bases from V and 5 from J, leaving 16 bases between them. Germline CDR1 is DFQATT and CDR2 is SNEGSKA (reference sequence). The CDR3 region has the DNA TGCAGTGCTAGAAATTTGGTGCAGGTTCACGAGCAGTACTTC. Its protein is CSARNLVQVHEQYF.

V usage is TRBV7-2 and J usage is TRBJ2-2, with D tentatively TRBD1 (6 bases). Germline-derived CDR1 and CDR2 are SGHTA and FQGNSA. The CDR3 loop spans 16 amino acids. V was shortened by 4 bases and J by 0 bases, with 12 bases between the two germline ends. The CDR3 region has the DNA TGTGCCAGCAGCTCACGACAGGCCGCGAACACCGGGGAGCTGTTTTTT. This translates into CASSSRQAANTGELFF.

This clonotype was observed a handful of times. The V call is TRBV6-1, the J call TRBJ2-3; 15 nucleotides match TRBD2. This CDR3 comprises 18 residues. Germline lookup yields CDR1 MNHNS and CDR2 SASEGT. The V segment lost 5 bases and the J segment 0 bases; nucleotides outside the gene matches: 6. CDR3 bases: TGTGCCAGCAGTATGGGGACTAGCGGGGGGACTAGCACAGATACGCAGTATTTT. Encoded protein: CASSMGTSGGTSTDTQYF.

The V and J genes are TRBV5-1 and TRBJ2-1; D is possibly TRBD2 (6 bases). The ends were cut back, 6 bases at V and 0 bases at J, with 22 bases in the middle. There are 18 residues in the CDR3. CDR1 and CDR2 from the germline V gene are SGHRS and YFSETQ. DNA of the CDR3: TGCGCCAGCACCACGGGATTGGCGGGGACGAGCTCCTACAATGAGCAGTTCTTC. Translated, it gives CASTTGLAGTSSYNEQFF.

This clonotype was counted a few times. This sequence joins TRBV6-5 and TRBJ2-3, with D perhaps TRBD1 (7 bases). CDR3 length: 15 amino acids. Between the trimmed V and J ends, which lost 7 bases and 3 bases, there was a span of 17 bases. Germline lookup yields CDR1 MNHEY and CDR2 SVGAGI. The CDR3 is CASKVRRGRTDTQYF. The CDR3 region has the DNA TGTGCCAGCAAAGTGCGCAGGGGGAGGACAGATACGCAGTATTTT.

This rearrangement joins TRBV7-2 to TRBJ2-7; TRBD1 agrees at 11 bases. The germline CDR1 and CDR2 sequences are SGHTA and FQGNSA. The CDR3 loop spans 14 amino acids. V shed 4 bases, J shed 4 bases, and the junction held 3 bases outside the gene matches. The CDR3 sequence: CASSWTGGEYEQYF. The CDR3 region has the DNA TGTGCCAGCAGCTGGACAGGGGGCGAATACGAGCAGTACTTC.

J is TRBJ1-2 and V is TRBV3-1; TRBD1 matches 8 bases. The CDR3 totals 16 residues. In germline, CDR1 is LGHDT, CDR2 YNNKEL (reference sequence). V was clipped by 3 bases and J by 7 bases; unmatched bases: 13. CDR3 coding DNA: TGTGCCAGCAGCCACGGAATGCAGGGGGCGAGTGGTGGCTACACCTTC. It is translated as CASSHGMQGASGGYTF.

This clonotype was seen more than once but under ten times. CDR3 nucleotides: TGTGCCAGCAGCTTACCGGACAGGGGTATCGGCTATGAGGGCTACACCTTC. This gives the protein CASSLPDRGIGYEGYTF. The gene calls are TRBV5-6 and TRBJ1-2; 9 nucleotides match TRBD1. J lost 8 bases, V lost 2 bases, and 16 bases had no gene match. CDR3 length: 17 residues. Germline V CDR1 and CDR2: SGHDT, YYEEEE.

This clonotype was observed a few times. The genes are TRBV4-1 and TRBJ2-7, with TRBD1 matching over 7 bases. In germline, CDR1 is MGHRA, CDR2 YSYEKL. V lost 6 bases to trimming and J lost 1 base; unmatched junction nucleotides: 9. The CDR3 is made up of 15 amino acids. The CDR3 loop is CASSPTGVSSYEQYF. The CDR3 DNA is TGCGCCAGCAGTCCCACAGGGGTTAGTTCCTACGAGCAGTACTTC.

The chain carries TRBV5-1 and TRBJ1-5, with D maybe TRBD1 (5 bases). Germline V CDR1 and CDR2: SGHRS, YFSETQ. Deletions cut 2 bases from V and 3 bases from J, with 12 bases between. The CDR3 is 15 residues long. The CDR3 sequence: CASSLGVRVNQPQHF. CDR3 DNA sequence: TGCGCCAGCAGCTTAGGGGTCAGGGTCAATCAGCCCCAGCATTTT.

This chain joins TRBV7-2 and TRBJ2-3, with D possibly TRBD2 on 6 matching bases. The CDR3 totals 16 residues. Trimming stripped 5 bases from V and 0 bases from J, with 15 bases between. Germline CDR1 and CDR2: SGHTA and FQGNSA. In nucleotides, the CDR3 is TGTGCCAGCAGCCCCCGGGAGAATCCTAGCACAGATACGCAGTATTTT. Its translation: CASSPRENPSTDTQYF.

In this sample, this clonotype turned up a few times. The chain employs TRBV6-1 and TRBJ2-3; 7 nucleotides line up with TRBD1. The CDR3 sequence is 14 residues long. The germline V gene has CDR1 MNHNS and CDR2 SASEGT. J was trimmed by 3 bases and V by 6 bases; bases with no gene match: 6. The DNA of the CDR3 is TGTGCCAGCAGGGGCGACAGGGAGACAGATACGCAGTATTTT. Its protein product is CASRGDRETDTQYF.

This clonotype was seen only a few times. V gene TRBV20-1 combines with J gene TRBJ2-5, with D uncertain. The ends were cut back, 3 bases at V and 5 bases at J, with 22 bases in the middle. The CDR3 is 16 amino acids. CDR1 and CDR2 from the germline V gene are DFQATT and SNEGSKA (reference sequence). This chain's CDR3 is CSASAISGLIRETQYF. The CDR3 bases are TGCAGTGCTAGCGCTATTTCAGGTTTAATCCGGGAGACCCAGTACTTC.

The chain recombines TRBV6-1 with TRBJ2-1, with D hard to call. V lost 6 bases, J lost 2 bases, and 14 bases lay in between. The CDR3 runs to 15 residues. Per the germline V gene, CDR1 is MNHNS and CDR2 is SASEGT. The CDR3 region has the DNA TGTGCCAGCAGGAATCCCTCGAGCCCCTACAATGAGCAGTTCTTC. Protein product: CASRNPSSPYNEQFF.

The chain employs TRBV5-4 and TRBJ1-1, with 10 positions matching TRBD1. Germline trimming cut 5 bases from V and 2 bases from J; bases unmatched to any gene: 3. CDR1 is SGHNT, CDR2 YYREEE, per germline (reference sequence). CDR3 size: 14 residues. In nucleotides, the CDR3 is TGTGCCAGCAGTTCGACAGGGGGCAACACTGAAGCTTTCTTT. This sequence encodes CASSSTGGNTEAFF. Full variable domain (rest looked up from reference TRBV5-4 and TRBJ1-1): ETGVTQSPTHLIKTRGQQVTLRCSSQSGHNTVSWYQQALGQGPQFIFQYYREEENGRGNFPPRFSGLQFPNYSSELNVNALELDDSALYLCASSSTGGNTEAFFGQGTRLTVV.

V usage is TRBV11-3 and J usage is TRBJ2-7, with TRBD2 identical over 8 bases. This CDR3 has 15 residues. Germline CDR1 is SGHNT and CDR2 is YENEEA. The junction had 8 bases not matched to a gene; V was cut back by 4 bases and J by 3 bases. The CDR3 spells CASSSTGRGGYEQYF. CDR3 nucleotides: TGTGCCAGCAGCTCAACTGGCCGGGGGGGCTACGAGCAGTACTTC.

This clonotype was counted only a few times. The chain has TRBV29-1 and TRBJ2-7, with 9 nucleotides matching TRBD1. Unmatched junction bases numbered 5, after V lost 3 bases and J lost 2 bases. Germline V CDR1 and CDR2: SQVTM, ANQGSEA. This CDR3 has 14 residues. The DNA of the CDR3 is TGCAGCGTTGAGACAGGGGGTTTTACCTACGAGCAGTACTTC. It yields the protein CSVETGGFTYEQYF.

This clonotype showed up many times. The J gene is TRBJ2-3, the V gene TRBV29-1; 7 bases agree with TRBD1. The V segment lost 3 bases and the J segment 5 bases; nucleotides outside the gene matches: 11. The CDR3 contains 15 residues. Germline lookup yields CDR1 SQVTM and CDR2 ANQGSEA. The CDR3 DNA follows: TGCAGCGTTGATCGGCAGGGACAGATGAAAGATACGCAGTATTTT. It yields the protein CSVDRQGQMKDTQYF.

On this clonotype: One junction end disagrees with the germline gene, perhaps due to a read error. The chain is built from TRBV4-2 and TRBJ2-1; 8 nucleotides match TRBD2. CDR1 and CDR2 from the germline V gene are LGHNA and YNFKEQ. This CDR3 is 16 amino acids long. As DNA, the CDR3 is TGCGCCAGCAGCCAAGAGCCGGCTAGCGGGCACAATGAGCAGTTCTTC. Translated: CASSQEPASGHNEQFF.